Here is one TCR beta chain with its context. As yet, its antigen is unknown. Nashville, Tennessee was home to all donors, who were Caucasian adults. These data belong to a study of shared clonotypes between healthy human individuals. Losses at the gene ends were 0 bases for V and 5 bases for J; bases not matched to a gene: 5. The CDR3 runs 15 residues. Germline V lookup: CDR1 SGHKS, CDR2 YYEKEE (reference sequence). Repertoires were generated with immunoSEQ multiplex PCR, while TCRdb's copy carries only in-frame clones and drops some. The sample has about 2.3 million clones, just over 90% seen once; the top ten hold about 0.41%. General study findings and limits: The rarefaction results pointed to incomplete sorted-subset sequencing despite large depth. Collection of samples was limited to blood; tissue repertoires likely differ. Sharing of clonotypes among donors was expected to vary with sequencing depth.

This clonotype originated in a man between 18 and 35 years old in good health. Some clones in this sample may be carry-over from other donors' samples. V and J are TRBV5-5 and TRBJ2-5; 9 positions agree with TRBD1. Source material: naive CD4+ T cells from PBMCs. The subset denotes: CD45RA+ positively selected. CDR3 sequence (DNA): TGTGCCAGCAGCTTGGTGGGACAGGGTAGGGAGACCCAGTACTTC. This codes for CASSLVGQGRETQYF.